One sample yielded the 13 T cell receptor beta chains listed below, sequenced in a study of long-term antiretroviral therapy in people with HIV. Running of the v3.0 immunoSEQ assay took place at survey level. Some clones are missing from TCRdb's copy, which holds only in-frame ones; the method was immunoSEQ multiplex PCR. The sample lists 17,000 or so clones; 85% to 90% were seen once. The sequences come from unsorted PBMCs, collected 4.2 years after starting antiretroviral therapy. The receptors come from a man in his fifties with HIV.

The chain joins TRBV4-1 to TRBJ2-7; 10 bases fit TRBD1. The germline V gene encodes CDR1 MGHRA and CDR2 YSYEKL. After removal of 4 bases from V and 1 base from J, the junction contained 1 base not matched to a gene. The CDR3 has 14 amino acids. In DNA, the CDR3 is TGCGCCAGCAGCCTGGGACAGGGGTCCTACGAGCAGTACTTC. Translation: CASSLGQGSYEQYF.

The chain uses TRBV30 and TRBJ1-1, with D maybe TRBD1 (6 bases). The germline V gene has CDR1 GTSNPN and CDR2 SVGIG (reference sequence). This CDR3 contains 15 residues. Deletions cut 0 bases from V and 0 bases from J, with 11 bases between. The CDR3 is CAWSVSTGMNTEAFF. The CDR3 DNA reads TGTGCCTGGAGTGTCTCAACAGGGATGAACACTGAAGCTTTCTTT.

The V call is TRBV7-3, the J call TRBJ2-1; possibly TRBD1 for D (6 bases). The CDR3 runs 13 residues. Germline CDR1 SGHTA, CDR2 FQGTGA. V was shortened by 5 bases and J by 5 bases, with 10 bases between the two germline ends. Written as DNA, the CDR3 is TGTGCCAGCAGCGTGGGACACAACAATGAGCAGTTCTTC. Translating it yields CASSVGHNNEQFF.

The CDR3 region has the DNA TGTGCCAGCAGGGGTCCTCAGCGGGGGGACGAGCAGTACTTC. Its protein product is CASRGPQRGDEQYF. V usage is TRBV6-5 and J usage is TRBJ2-7, with 9 positions matching TRBD2. J lost 5 bases, V lost 6 bases, and 8 bases had no gene match. The germline V gene has CDR1 MNHEY and CDR2 SVGAGI. CDR3 length: 14 amino acids.

The genes are TRBV7-7 and TRBJ1-2; 7 bases are shared with TRBD1. The CDR3 loop spans 15 amino acids. J gave up 5 bases and V 1 base, and 7 bases lay outside the gene matches. Germline assignment: CDR1 SSHAT and CDR2 FNYEAQ (reference sequence). The CDR3, as DNA: TGTGCCAGCAGCTTAGATGACAGGGCGGGGTATGGCTACACCTTC. Protein product: CASSLDDRAGYGYTF. Full variable domain (rest looked up from reference TRBV7-7 and TRBJ1-2): GAGVSQSPRYKVTKRGQDVTLRCDPISSHATLYWYQQALGQGPEFLTYFNYEAQPDKSGLPSDRFSAERPEGSISTLTIQRTEQRDSAMYRCASSLDDRAGYGYTFGSGTRLTVV.

The chain combines TRBV5-1 with TRBJ1-1; a possible D gene is TRBD1 (6 bases). In germline, CDR1 is SGHRS, CDR2 YFSETQ. This CDR3 has 13 residues. With 5 bases removed from V and 3 bases from J, the gap between germline ends came to 11 bases. This chain's CDR3 is CASRGAAYTEAFF. The CDR3 bases are TGCGCCAGCAGGGGGGCAGCTTACACTGAAGCTTTCTTT.

The table lists this clone with a few counts. This chain uses TRBV2 with TRBJ2-2, with D perhaps matching TRBD1 or TRBD2 (6 bases each). The CDR3 is 16 amino acids. Trimming removed 2 bases at V and 1 base at J, with 11 bases between. CDR1 SNHLY and CDR2 FYNNEI come from the germline V gene. CDR3 in DNA: TGTGCCAGCAGTGAAAGGGGGGCGGGGAACACCGGGGAGCTGTTTTTT. Translating it yields CASSERGAGNTGELFF.

In this sample, this clone turned up once. The rearrangement joins TRBV10-2 to TRBJ1-2; weak D call: TRBD1 (6 bases). V dropped 6 bases and J dropped 4 bases, with 15 bases sitting between them. Germline CDR1 and CDR2: WSHSY and SAAADI. The CDR3 is 14 amino acids. The CDR3 protein is CASSKNRDLYGYTF. Written as DNA, the CDR3 is TGCGCCAGCAGCAAAAACAGGGACCTCTATGGCTACACCTTC.

This chain links TRBV5-1 with TRBJ2-7; unclear D gene. The germline gives CDR1 SGHRS, CDR2 YFSETQ. Trimming took off 0 bases at V and 2 bases at J, with 9 bases between the two ends. This CDR3 contains 14 residues. The CDR3 region is CASSLVPEPYEQYF. The CDR3 DNA reads TGCGCCAGCAGCTTGGTGCCGGAGCCCTACGAGCAGTACTTC.

This chain uses TRBV11-2 with TRBJ2-7, with 8 bases aligning to TRBD1. Trimming cost V 6 bases and J 3 bases; bases outside gene matches: 7. This CDR3 has 14 residues. From germline, CDR1 is SGHAT and CDR2 FQNNGV. CDR3 sequence reads: CASSSQGGGYEQYF. CDR3 DNA: TGTGCCAGCAGTTCACAGGGGGGTGGCTACGAGCAGTACTTC.

The chain is built from TRBV18 and TRBJ1-5; D not resolved. V shed 3 bases and J shed 1 base, with 4 bases lying between them. The germline gives CDR1 KGHSH, CDR2 LQKENI. This CDR3 is built from 13 residues. Here the CDR3 reads CASSPGSNQPQHF. CDR3 bases: TGTGCCAGCTCACCGGGGAGCAATCAGCCCCAGCATTTT.

This chain's CDR3 is CASSVRVSNQPQHF. CDR3 sequence (DNA): TGTGCCAGCAGCGTCAGGGTTAGCAATCAGCCCCAGCATTTT. The chain joins TRBV2 to TRBJ1-5, with a tentative D call TRBD1 (5 bases). The CDR3 loop spans 14 amino acids. Germline CDR1 and CDR2: SNHLY and FYNNEI. Trimming pared 6 bases from V and 0 bases from J, leaving 9 bases between.

The chain is built from TRBV27 and TRBJ2-7, with 8 bases lining up with TRBD2. Per the germline V gene, CDR1 is MNHEY and CDR2 is SMNVEV (reference sequence). The V segment lost 5 bases and the J segment 5 bases; nucleotides outside the gene matches: 5. CDR3 size: 13 residues. The chain's CDR3 is CASSPGGGNEQYF. The CDR3 DNA sequence: TGTGCCAGCAGTCCCGGCGGGGGGAACGAGCAGTACTTC.